A selection of T cell receptor beta chains follows, all from one sample in a study of radiotherapy plus CTLA-4 blockade in lung cancer. The method was immunoSEQ multiplex PCR; TCRdb's version includes in-frame clones alone and lacks a portion of them. The sample includes fewer than 75,000 clones, more than 75% of them seen just once. The input for sequencing was peripheral blood, taken from a patient treated with radiotherapy plus ipilimumab. The receptor set was obtained from a human donor with non-small cell lung cancer that progressed on radiotherapy plus ipilimumab. Each CDR3 is given without its conserved first and last residue.

TRBJ2-7	TRBV7-9	ASSVGTSGSEQY
TRBJ2-1	TRBV6-5	ASSYDGLAHEQF
TRBJ2-1	TRBV7-9	ASSWGLAGHNEQF
TRBJ2-6	TRBV14	ASSHNRDGYSGANVLT
TRBJ2-2	TRBV2	ASSPGGRANTGELF
TRBJ1-5	TRBV6-5	ASSLGTSQPQH
TRBJ1-2	TRBV10-2	ASRPDRGYGYT
TRBJ1-4	TRBV9	ASSPSGGLREKLF
TRBJ2-7	TRBV30	AWAGTGKYEQY
TRBJ2-1	TRBV11-1	ASSLTGTSGRNEQF
TRBJ2-3	TRBV11-2	ASSLEGGLLDTQY
TRBJ2-7	TRBV18	ASSSRDRSSYEQY
TRBJ1-3	TRBV11-2	ASSPERSSGNTIY
TRBJ1-5	TRBV21-1	ASSKATGRYNQPQH
TRBJ1-5	TRBV28	ASSWPGDRGHQPQH
TRBJ2-3	TRBV4-2	ASSPLRAGETTTDTQY
TRBJ2-1	TRBV7-3	ASSPKERGKRNEQF
TRBJ2-1	TRBV2	ASSYGSGRRNEQF
TRBJ1-1	TRBV10-3	AISESYFQASEAF
TRBJ2-2	TRBV19	ASTGTGRGGELF
TRBJ2-1	TRBV5-6	ASTSFGGRRGGNNEQF
TRBJ2-1	TRBV6-6	ASSLPRDRGRNEQF
TRBJ1-1	TRBV5-6	ASSSDRGLAAEAF
TRBJ2-1	TRBV2	ASKGTSGKYNEQF
TRBJ1-1	TRBV27	ASRFATGVAF
TRBJ2-7	TRBV5-1	ASSLSTAAYEQY
TRBJ1-2	TRBV18	ASSLQGAGGYT